This T cell receptor beta chain was obtained from a study of response to subunit inactivated influenza vaccine. Study-level findings and limits: The authors suggested that every seasonal influenza vaccination recruits few new T cells.

A single record per CDR3 protein comes from TCRdb applying MiXCR to the RT-PCR reads. The repertoire consists of under 550,000 distinct CDR3 sequences, with approximately 7.6% occurring once and the leading ten covering 13%. This clonotype was observed at least ten times. No antigen is known for it. The length of the CDR3 is 15 residues. Per germline, CDR1 MGHRA and CDR2 YSYEKL. V was clipped by 8 bases and J by 0 bases, with 14 bases between them. This chain links TRBV4-1 with TRBJ2-1; no clear D gene. The sequence derives from a man aged 50 to 69 who received an inactivated influenza vaccine. Sequenced here: PBMCs from blood, sampled less than 25 months after vaccination. The CDR3 spells CASRSGPSSYNEQFF. The CDR3 nucleotides read TGCGCCAGCCGCTCGGGCCCGAGCTCCTACAATGAGCAGTTCTTC.